This T cell receptor beta chain appears in the sequencing data of a study of shared clonotypes between healthy human individuals. Regarding the study as a whole: Estimated richness values were generally larger in naive subsets than in memory subsets.

With 6 bases removed from V and 5 bases from J, the gap between germline ends came to 11 bases. The CDR3 is made up of 14 amino acids. Germline assignment: CDR1 MDHEN and CDR2 SYDVKM. Comments on this clone: Its antigen is not known.

TCRdb keeps only in-frame clones here, not all; method: immunoSEQ multiplex PCR. The repertoire holds about 1 million clones, with under 80% as singletons. The V gene is TRBV28, the J gene TRBJ1-6; a weak D match, TRBD1 (6 bases). This TCR was recovered from a man younger than 30 in good health. Sample: memory CD4+ T cells sorted from blood. The subset here: CD45RA-negative fraction. The CDR3 here is CASRRNRDNSPLHF. The CDR3 DNA follows: TGTGCCAGCAGGCGAAACAGGGATAATTCACCCCTCCACTTT.